This entry features one T cell receptor beta chain sequence. Its antigen is undetermined. As for treatment: oral pan-JAK inhibitor, 5-10 mg twice daily. It was cDNA, reverse transcribed from extracted RNA, that served as the sequencing template. Assay: immunoSEQ multiplex PCR; the TCRdb copy retains only in-frame clones and omits some. The top ten clones hold 16% of a sample with some 170,000 clones, around 58% of them seen once. This entry is derived from a study of CD8+ T cells in alopecia areata. Whole-study findings and limits: Lesional tissue from the scalp (especially in alopecia totalis/universalis) showed higher clonality than normal scalp.

The CDR3 has 12 residues. Deletions cut 0 bases from V and 15 bases from J, with 15 bases between. Germline-derived CDR1 and CDR2 are SQVTM and ANQGSEA. Sequenced material: CD4+ T cells sorted from blood, taken at approximately week 56, from a patient treated with tofacitinib. The chain links TRBV29-1 to TRBJ2-4, with D possibly TRBD1 on 5 matching bases. This clonotype was sampled from a human donor with alopecia areata. CDR3 in amino acids: CSVEEVPGPRYF. CDR3 DNA sequence: TGCAGCGTTGAAGAAGTCCCAGGGCCGAGGTACTTC.